This T cell receptor (beta chain) was sequenced for a study of identical twins. Concerning this clonotype: Its antigen is not identified.

The CDR3 has 17 residues. The germline CDR1 and CDR2 sequences are MNHEY and SVGEGT. Trimming pared 0 bases from V and 0 bases from J, leaving 13 bases between. A single record per CDR3 protein comes from TCRdb applying MiXCR to the 5' RACE reads. The data show around 250,000 distinct CDR3 sequences, with approximately 11% seen just once and around 4% held by the top ten. Study-level points and caveats: One should note that invariant MAIT and iNKT cells could partly confound zero-insertion analyses. The analysis was cross-sectional rather than longitudinal within donors.

This sample also appeared in a second study, on yellow fever vaccine responses in identical twins.

The genes are TRBV6-2 or TRBV6-3 and TRBJ2-3, with D hard to call. The sample consisted of memory (CD45RO+) T cells sorted from blood. This TCR was sampled from a young woman in good health. This CDR3 reads CASSYSMRRSSTDTQYF. The CDR3 bases are TGTGCCAGCAGTTACTCGATGCGGCGATCTAGCACAGATACGCAGTATTTT.